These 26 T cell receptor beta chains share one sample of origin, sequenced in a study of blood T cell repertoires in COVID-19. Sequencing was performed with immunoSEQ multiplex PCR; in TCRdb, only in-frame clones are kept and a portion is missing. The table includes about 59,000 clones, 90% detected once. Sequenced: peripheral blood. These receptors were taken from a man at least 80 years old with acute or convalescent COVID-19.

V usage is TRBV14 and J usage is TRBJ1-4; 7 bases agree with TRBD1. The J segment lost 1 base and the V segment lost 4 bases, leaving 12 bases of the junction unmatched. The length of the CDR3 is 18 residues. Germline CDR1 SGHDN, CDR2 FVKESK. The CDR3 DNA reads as TGTGCCAGCAGCCCCCTAAGGCAGGGGGTCGTAACTAATGAAAAACTGTTTTTT. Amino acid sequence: CASSPLRQGVVTNEKLFF.

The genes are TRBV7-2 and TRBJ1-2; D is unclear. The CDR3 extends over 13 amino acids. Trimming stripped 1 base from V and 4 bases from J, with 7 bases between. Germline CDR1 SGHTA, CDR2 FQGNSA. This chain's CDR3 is CASSLVESYGYTF. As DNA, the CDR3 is TGTGCCAGCAGCTTAGTTGAGAGCTATGGCTACACCTTC.

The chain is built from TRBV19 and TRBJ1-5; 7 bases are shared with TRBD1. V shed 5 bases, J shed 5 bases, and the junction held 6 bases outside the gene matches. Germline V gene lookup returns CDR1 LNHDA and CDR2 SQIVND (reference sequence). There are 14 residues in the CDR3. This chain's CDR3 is CASSSGQADQPQHF. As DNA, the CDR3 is TGTGCCAGTAGTTCAGGACAGGCTGATCAGCCCCAGCATTTT.

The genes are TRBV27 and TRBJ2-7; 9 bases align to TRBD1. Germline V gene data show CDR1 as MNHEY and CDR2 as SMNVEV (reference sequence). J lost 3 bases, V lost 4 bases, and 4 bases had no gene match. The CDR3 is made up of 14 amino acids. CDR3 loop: CASSSDRGGYEQYF. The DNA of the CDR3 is TGTGCCAGCAGTTCGGACAGGGGCGGCTACGAGCAGTACTTC.

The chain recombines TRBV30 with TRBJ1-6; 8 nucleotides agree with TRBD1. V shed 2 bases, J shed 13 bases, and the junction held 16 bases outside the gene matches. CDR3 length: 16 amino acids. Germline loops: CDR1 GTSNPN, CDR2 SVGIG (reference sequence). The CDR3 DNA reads TGTGCCTGGAGTTGGACAGGGTCCGGGGTGGGAATTCCCCTCCACTTT. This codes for CAWSWTGSGVGIPLHF.

The CDR3 loop is CASSPLGGGSGELFF. In DNA form, the CDR3 reads TGTGCCAGCAGTCCCCTCGGCGGGGGATCCGGGGAGCTGTTTTTT. This rearrangement joins TRBV28 to TRBJ2-2; 7 bases fit TRBD2. CDR3 length equals 15 residues. V lost 5 bases and J lost 6; bases outside the gene matches: 9. The germline gives CDR1 MDHEN, CDR2 SYDVKM.

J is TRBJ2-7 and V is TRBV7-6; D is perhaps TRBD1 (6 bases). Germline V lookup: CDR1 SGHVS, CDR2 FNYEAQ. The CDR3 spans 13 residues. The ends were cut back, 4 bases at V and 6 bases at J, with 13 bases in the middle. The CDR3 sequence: CASSYNRDGEQYF. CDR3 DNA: TGTGCCAGCAGCTATAACAGGGATGGCGAGCAGTACTTC. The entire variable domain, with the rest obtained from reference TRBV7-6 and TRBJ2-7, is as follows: GAGVSQSPRYKVTKRGQDVALRCDPISGHVSLYWYRQALGQGPEFLTYFNYEAQQDKSGLPNDRFSAERPEGSISTLTIQRTEQRDSAMYRCASSYNRDGEQYFGPGTRLTVT.

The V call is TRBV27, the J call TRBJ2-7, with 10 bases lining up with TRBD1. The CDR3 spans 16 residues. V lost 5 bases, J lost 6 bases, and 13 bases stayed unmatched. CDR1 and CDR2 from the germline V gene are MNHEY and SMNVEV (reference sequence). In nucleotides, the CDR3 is TGTGCCAGCAGTGGGGACAGGGGTCTGTACTCGGCCGAGCAGTACTTC. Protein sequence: CASSGDRGLYSAEQYF.

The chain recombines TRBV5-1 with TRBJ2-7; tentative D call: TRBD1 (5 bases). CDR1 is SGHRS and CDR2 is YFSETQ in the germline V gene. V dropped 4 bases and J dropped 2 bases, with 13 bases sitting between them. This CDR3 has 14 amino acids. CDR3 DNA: TGCGCCAGCAGCGCGCAGGGTTCCCCCTACGAGCAGTACTTC. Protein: CASSAQGSPYEQYF.

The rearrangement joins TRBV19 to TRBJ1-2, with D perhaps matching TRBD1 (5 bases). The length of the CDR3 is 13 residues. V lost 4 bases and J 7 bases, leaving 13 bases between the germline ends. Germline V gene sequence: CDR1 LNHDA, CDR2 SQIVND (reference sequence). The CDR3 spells CASSTSTGAGYTF. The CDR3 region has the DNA TGTGCCAGTAGTACCTCAACAGGAGCTGGCTACACCTTC.

This CDR3 is CASRGTMNTGELFF. For the CDR3, the DNA is TGCGCCAGCCGAGGGACAATGAACACCGGGGAGCTGTTTTTT. V is TRBV5-1 and J is TRBJ2-2, with D tentatively TRBD1 (6 bases). The CDR3 is 14 amino acids. In germline, CDR1 is SGHRS, CDR2 YFSETQ. V lost 7 bases and J lost 1, with 11 bases in between.

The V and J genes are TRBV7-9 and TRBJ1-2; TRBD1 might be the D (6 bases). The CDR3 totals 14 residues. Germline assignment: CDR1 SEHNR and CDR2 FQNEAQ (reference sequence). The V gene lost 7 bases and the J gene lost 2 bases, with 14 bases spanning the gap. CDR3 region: CASTPGGANYGYTF. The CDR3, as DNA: TGTGCCAGCACACCGGGGGGGGCCAACTATGGCTACACCTTC.

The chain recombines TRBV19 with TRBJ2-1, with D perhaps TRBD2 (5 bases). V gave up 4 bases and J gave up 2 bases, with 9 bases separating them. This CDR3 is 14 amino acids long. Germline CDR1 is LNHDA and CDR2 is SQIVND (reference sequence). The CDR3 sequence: CASSTTGAYNEQFF. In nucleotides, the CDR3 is TGTGCCAGTAGTACGACCGGGGCCTACAATGAGCAGTTCTTC.

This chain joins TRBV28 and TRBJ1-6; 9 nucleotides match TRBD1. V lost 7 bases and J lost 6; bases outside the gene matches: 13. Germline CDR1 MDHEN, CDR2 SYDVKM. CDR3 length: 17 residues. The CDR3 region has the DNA TGTGCCAGCACCCAACCAGTGGTGGACAGGGGTAATTCACCCCTCCACTTT. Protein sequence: CASTQPVVDRGNSPLHF. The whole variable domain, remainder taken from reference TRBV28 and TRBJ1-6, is DVKVTQSSRYLVKRTGEKVFLECVQDMDHENMFWYRQDPGLGLRLIYFSYDVKMKEKGDIPEGYSVSREKKERFSLILESASTNQTSMYLCASTQPVVDRGNSPLHFGNGTRLTVT.

CDR3 nucleotides: TGTGCCAGCAGTGAAGGGAGGGGACAGGGAGGGTCCTACGAGCAGTACTTC. The encoded protein is CASSEGRGQGGSYEQYF. The chain has TRBV2 and TRBJ2-7; 9 bases match TRBD1. Trimming took 1 base from V and 1 from J; bases not matched to a gene: 8. The CDR3 has 17 residues. The germline gives CDR1 SNHLY, CDR2 FYNNEI.

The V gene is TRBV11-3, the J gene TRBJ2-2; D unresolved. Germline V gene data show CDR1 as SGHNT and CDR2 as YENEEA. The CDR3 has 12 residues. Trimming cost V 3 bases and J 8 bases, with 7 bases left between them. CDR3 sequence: CASSFARGELFF. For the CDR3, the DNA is TGTGCCAGCAGCTTTGCCAGGGGGGAGCTGTTTTTT.

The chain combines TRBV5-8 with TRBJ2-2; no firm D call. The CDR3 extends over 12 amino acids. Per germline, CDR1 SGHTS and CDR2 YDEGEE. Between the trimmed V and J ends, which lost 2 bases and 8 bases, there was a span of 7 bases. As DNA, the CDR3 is TGTGCCAGCAGCTTCCAAACAGGGGAGCTGTTTTTT. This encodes CASSFQTGELFF.

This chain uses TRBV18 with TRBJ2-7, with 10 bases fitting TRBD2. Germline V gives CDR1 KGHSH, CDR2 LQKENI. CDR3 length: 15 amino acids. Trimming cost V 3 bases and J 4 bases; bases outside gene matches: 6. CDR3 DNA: TGTGCCAGCTCACCGGCCGGGACTAGCGAGTACGAGCAGTACTTC. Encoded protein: CASSPAGTSEYEQYF. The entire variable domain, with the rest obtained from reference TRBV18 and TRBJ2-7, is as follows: NAGVMQNPRHLVRRRGQEARLRCSPMKGHSHVYWYRQLPEEGLKFMVYLQKENIIDESGMPKERFSAEFPKEGPSILRIQQVVRGDSAAYFCASSPAGTSEYEQYFGPGTRLTVT.

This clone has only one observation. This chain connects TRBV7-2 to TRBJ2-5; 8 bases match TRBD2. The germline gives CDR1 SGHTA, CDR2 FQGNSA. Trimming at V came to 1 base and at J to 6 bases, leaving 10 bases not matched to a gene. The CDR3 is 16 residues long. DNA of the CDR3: TGTGCCAGCAGCTTAGTAGCCGGGGGGGGTACCCAGACCCAGTACTTC. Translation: CASSLVAGGGTQTQYF. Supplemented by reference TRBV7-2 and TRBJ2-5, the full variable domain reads GAGVSQSPSNKVTEKGKDVELRCDPISGHTALYWYRQSLGQGLEFLIYFQGNSAPDKSGLPSDRFSAERTGGSVSTLTIQRTQQEDSAVYLCASSLVAGGGTQTQYFGPGTRLLVL.

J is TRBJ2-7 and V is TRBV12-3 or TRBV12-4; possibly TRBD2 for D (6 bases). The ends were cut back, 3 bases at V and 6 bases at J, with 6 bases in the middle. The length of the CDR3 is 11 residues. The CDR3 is CASSLGGEQYF. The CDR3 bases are TGTGCCAGCAGTTTGGGGGGCGAGCAGTACTTC.

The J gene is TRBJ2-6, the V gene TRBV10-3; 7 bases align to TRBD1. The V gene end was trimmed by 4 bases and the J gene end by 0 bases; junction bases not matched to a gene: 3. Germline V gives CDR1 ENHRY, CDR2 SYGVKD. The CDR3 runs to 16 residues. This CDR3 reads CAISGQGLSGANVLTF. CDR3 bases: TGTGCCATCAGTGGACAGGGTCTCTCTGGGGCCAACGTCCTGACTTTC.

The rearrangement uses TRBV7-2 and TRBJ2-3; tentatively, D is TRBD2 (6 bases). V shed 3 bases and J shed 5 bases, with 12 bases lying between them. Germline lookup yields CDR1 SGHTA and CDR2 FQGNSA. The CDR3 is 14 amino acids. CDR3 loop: CASSFPGVGDTQYF. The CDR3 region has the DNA TGTGCCAGCAGCTTCCCGGGGGTGGGAGATACGCAGTATTTT. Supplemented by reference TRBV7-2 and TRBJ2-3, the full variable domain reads GAGVSQSPSNKVTEKGKDVELRCDPISGHTALYWYRQSLGQGLEFLIYFQGNSAPDKSGLPSDRFSAERTGGSVSTLTIQRTQQEDSAVYLCASSFPGVGDTQYFGPGTRLTVL.

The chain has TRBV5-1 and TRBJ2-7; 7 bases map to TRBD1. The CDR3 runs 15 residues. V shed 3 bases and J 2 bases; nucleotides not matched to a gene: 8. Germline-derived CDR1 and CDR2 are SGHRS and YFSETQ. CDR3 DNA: TGCGCCAGCAGCTCCACCGGGACAGCCCCCTACGAGCAGTACTTC. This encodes CASSSTGTAPYEQYF. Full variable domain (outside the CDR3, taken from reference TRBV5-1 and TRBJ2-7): KAGVTQTPRYLIKTRGQQVTLSCSPISGHRSVSWYQQTPGQGLQFLFEYFSETQRNKGNFPGRFSGRQFSNSRSEMNVSTLELGDSALYLCASSSTGTAPYEQYFGPGTRLTVT.

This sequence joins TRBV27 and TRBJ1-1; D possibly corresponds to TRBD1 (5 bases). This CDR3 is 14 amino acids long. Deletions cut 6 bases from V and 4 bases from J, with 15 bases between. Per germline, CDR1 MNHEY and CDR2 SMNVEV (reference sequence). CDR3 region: CASSPVGGGTEAFF. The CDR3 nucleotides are TGTGCCAGCAGCCCAGTGGGGGGTGGCACTGAAGCTTTCTTT.

Written as DNA, the CDR3 is TGTGCCAGCAGTTACGCAACAGGGGGCTACTACGAGCAGTACTTC. Translated: CASSYATGGYYEQYF. The gene calls are TRBV6-5 and TRBJ2-7, with TRBD1 identical over 9 bases. V was pared by 2 bases and J by 3 bases, with 5 bases of the junction left unmatched. CDR3 length: 15 residues. The germline V gene has CDR1 MNHEY and CDR2 SVGAGI.

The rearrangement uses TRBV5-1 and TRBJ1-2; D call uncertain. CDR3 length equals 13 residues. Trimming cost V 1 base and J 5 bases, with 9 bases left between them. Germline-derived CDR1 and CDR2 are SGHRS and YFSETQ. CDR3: CASSLFGGYGYTF. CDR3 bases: TGCGCCAGCAGCTTGTTTGGAGGGTATGGCTACACCTTC.